This record concerns one T cell receptor beta chain sequence. Produced via immunoSEQ multiplex PCR; TCRdb's table is partial and in-frame only. Here the sample spans around 100,000 clones, roughly 80% being singletons. As to time point: after dendritic cell vaccination, including at tumor progression/relapse. All glioblastoma patients lacked an isocitrate dehydrogenase mutation. The sample comes from a study of glioma-infiltrating T cells after dendritic cell vaccination. Looking at the study overall: Samples are from glioblastoma patients in Phase I and II dendritic cell vaccine trials. Autologous tumor lysate-pulsed dendritic cell vaccination was given between about 2002 and 2012. Dendritic cell vaccine was injected intradermally three times, biweekly.

This receptor was taken from a human donor with glioblastoma. Source: blood, taken after dendritic cell vaccination.

CDR3 in amino acids: CASSPWEDRGRSFDWETQYF. The CDR3 bases are TGTGCCAGCAGCCCCTGGGAGGACAGGGGGCGCAGTTTTGATTGGGAGACCCAGTACTTC. The chain recombines TRBV7-3 with TRBJ2-5, with TRBD1 matching over 11 bases. Germline V gene lookup returns CDR1 SGHTA and CDR2 FQGTGA. The CDR3 is made up of 20 amino acids. Trimming removed 5 bases from V and 5 bases from J; junction bases left unmatched: 22.